This T cell receptor (beta chain) was documented in a study of T cells in Graves' hyperthyroidism and ophthalmopathy (dated by TCRdb to between 2018 and 2021). With regard to the full study: TCR V-J signatures able to tell the groups apart were searched for in a discovery cohort of 95 to 100 patients, of whom roughly 42 had Graves' ophthalmopathy and roughly 58 had stable Graves' hyperthyroidism. The 80 to 100 discovery patients were randomly divided into training and test sets at a 7:3 ratio. Prospective prediction of ophthalmopathy was tested in an independent validation cohort consisting of fewer than 20 hyperthyroidism patients and 15 to 17 patients who later progressed to ophthalmopathy. The paper reports TCR Vbeta CDR3 sequencing of fewer than 150 peripheral blood samples: around 41 ophthalmopathy, under 80 hyperthyroidism and around 17 progressor patients. After sampling, hyperthyroidism patients received methimazole starting at 30 mg daily, and ophthalmopathy patients received high-dose intravenous methylprednisolone. Thyroid tissue and blood T-cell repertoires from about six Graves' hyperthyroidism patients were also compared in the study.

There are 13 amino acids in the CDR3, from cysteine to phenylalanine inclusive. CDR3 DNA is the only sequence kept; it has 39 bases, read in frame from the first base. CDR1 and CDR2 (ENHRY, SYGVKD) derive from the germline V gene. V is clipped by 4 bases and J by 4 bases, and the sequence between their germline boundaries is 10 bases long. As concerns this clonotype: Its recognized antigen is unknown. Base qualities are missing; no much larger clone stands one base away.

The full study reports these points: No statistical method was used to fix the sample size in advance, and group allocation was not hidden from the investigators. Most expanded thyroid clonotypes (frequency above 0.001) were also detected in blood, a finding suggesting that blood repertoires may reflect thyroid immune responses. In validation, the model predicted progression to ophthalmopathy a median of about 5.9 months before onset, with approximately 70% sensitivity and more than 72% specificity. A model built on a 13 V-J signature distinguished ophthalmopathy from stable hyperthyroidism, reaching about 89% sensitivity and about 81% specificity in cross-validation and 80%/75% in testing.

Any patient with an uncontrolled infection, another autoimmune disease, pregnancy or lactation was excluded. Diagnoses were established on the basis of clinical symptoms, serum thyroxine and TRAb, thyroid ultrasound, and orbital computed tomography. Total RNA was extracted with Trizol reagent, and quality was checked on an Agilent 2100 Bioanalyzer. TCR beta CDR3 regions were amplified from RNA transcripts. The first round of RT-PCR for the TCR CDR3 was performed with the HTBI primer set and the Qiagen OneStep RT-PCR kit. The libraries were constructed in a second round of multiplex PCR and then size-selected and purified. The libraries were sequenced on an Illumina HiSeq2000 using paired-end 100 bp reads. Per the authors' processing: SOAPnuke was used to process the raw data, removing reads that contained adapters or uncalled bases, had a mean Phred below 15, or lacked an exact match to the constant primer or identifier. COPE v1.2.5 was used to merge high-quality paired reads, and clonotypes were defined as unique nucleotide sequences. MiTCR v1.1 was used to align clonotypes to the IMGT TRBV, TRBD and TRBJ reference segments. Analysis was restricted to V-J combinations with a frequency above 0.0001, which covered 98% to 99.2% of repertoires. A TCS score was defined as the ratio between F50 (clonal expansion) and ExV (chaos), using BLOSUM62-based TCRdist between CDR3 peptides within each V-J. Welch's t-statistics and random forest reduced roughly 530 V-J features to fewer than 15, which were used in a naive Bayes classifier (R e1071). The Morisita-Horn index was used to measure how similar the thyroid and blood repertoires were. TCRdb ran its own pipeline on the public reads, namely fastp trimming at Q25 and MiXCR clone calling, and kept in-frame beta chains. Each CDR3 protein appears once, grouped with its most common genes and DNA. TCRdb's processing, not the study's, gives the V and J calls here. A total of 500,000 to 600,000 distinct CDR3 sequences appear in this sample, around 50% of them only once. About 43% of the sample is held by the ten biggest clonotypes.

The chain joins TRBV10-3 to TRBJ1-1; D gene: possibly TRBD1, on 5 matching bases. The sequenced sample consisted of peripheral blood or thyroid tissue (not recorded which). The receptor comes from an adult woman with Graves' disease, either hyperthyroidism or ophthalmopathy (not recorded which). In nucleotide form, the sequence is TGTGCCATCAGTGGGGGGGGTTTCACTGAAGCTTTCTTT. Its translation reads: CAISGGGFTEAFF.